The entry below describes one T cell receptor (beta chain). Its antigen is not yet known. Per-base quality was not reported, and no clone a single base away is much larger than it. The CDR3 numbers 13 residues from cysteine through phenylalanine. Of all the DNA, just the CDR3 is kept, 39 bases in frame from base 1. CDR1 and CDR2 are drawn from the germline V gene: WSHSY, SAAADI. Germline trimming: 10 bases from V, 6 bases from J; junction bases outside gene matches: 11. The sample belongs to a study of T cells in Graves' hyperthyroidism and ophthalmopathy (dated by TCRdb to the late 2010s). In terms of the full investigation: Peripheral blood was collected at initial diagnosis, before any treatment. To identify distinguishing TCR V-J signatures, a discovery cohort of 90 to 100 patients was used, comprising fewer than 45 with Graves' ophthalmopathy and around 57 with stable Graves' hyperthyroidism. An independent validation cohort of under 20 hyperthyroidism patients and about 15 patients who later progressed to ophthalmopathy tested prospective prediction of ophthalmopathy. For training and testing, the 100 or so patients in the discovery cohort were randomly divided in a 7:3 ratio. In addition, the study compared T-cell repertoires in thyroid tissue and in blood from several Graves' hyperthyroidism patients. Following sampling, methimazole starting at 30 mg daily was given to hyperthyroidism patients, and high-dose intravenous methylprednisolone was given to ophthalmopathy patients. The paper reports TCR Vbeta CDR3 sequencing of over 120 peripheral blood samples: 40 to 45 ophthalmopathy, roughly 80 hyperthyroidism and roughly 17 progressor patients.

TCR beta CDR3 regions were amplified from RNA transcripts. For the first round of RT-PCR on the TCR CDR3, the HTBI primer set was used together with the Qiagen OneStep RT-PCR kit. Libraries were constructed in a second round of multiplex PCR, after which size selection and purification were performed. Libraries were sequenced paired-end with 100 bp reads on an Illumina HiSeq2000. The authors' pipeline ran thus. SOAPnuke was used to process the raw data, throwing out any read that contained adapters or uncalled bases, had a mean Phred below 15, or lacked an exact constant-primer or identifier match. COPE v1.2.5 was used to merge high-quality paired reads, and clonotypes were defined as unique nucleotide sequences. MiTCR v1.1 was used to align the clonotypes against IMGT TRBV, TRBD and TRBJ reference segments. Analysis was restricted to V-J combinations with a frequency above 0.0001, which covered 99.2% of repertoires. A TCS score was defined as the ratio of F50 (clonal expansion) to E x V (chaos), with BLOSUM62-based TCRdist applied between CDR3 peptides within each V-J. Welch's t-statistics and random forest reduced roughly 500 V-J features to 10 to 15, which were used in a naive Bayes classifier (R e1071). The Morisita-Horn index was used to measure how similar the thyroid and blood repertoires were. The raw public reads went through TCRdb reprocessing: fastp at Q25, MiXCR clone calling, in-frame beta chains kept. Every distinct CDR3 protein forms one entry, paired with its most common genes and DNA. These V and J calls rely on TCRdb rather than the paper's analysis. The sample has over 700,000 distinct CDR3 sequences on record, 35% to 40% of them singletons. Roughly 8.3% of the sample rests with the top ten.

Stable Graves' hyperthyroidism was defined as the absence of progression to ophthalmopathy over 18 months of follow-up. Hyperthyroidism patients were aged 18 to 65 years and newly diagnosed, with disease duration of less than 2 months. Any patient with an uncontrolled infection, another autoimmune disease, pregnancy or lactation was excluded. Diagnoses were based on clinical symptoms, serum thyroxine and TRAb, thyroid ultrasound and orbital computed tomography. Ficoll-Paque density gradient centrifugation was used to isolate PBMCs from under 11 ml of fresh peripheral blood. Total RNA was extracted using Trizol reagent, and RNA quality was assessed on an Agilent 2100 Bioanalyzer. Points the paper makes about the study in general: Sample size was not statistically predetermined, and investigators were not blinded to group allocation. Blood samples also contained most of the expanded thyroid clonotypes (frequency above 0.001), which suggests that blood repertoires may reflect thyroid immune responses. In cross-validation, a model built on a 13 V-J signature told ophthalmopathy apart from stable hyperthyroidism with approximately 91% sensitivity and roughly 81% specificity, and in testing the same model reached 80%/75%. In validation, the model predicted progression to ophthalmopathy with around 71% sensitivity and 72% to 85% specificity, a median of about six months before onset.

The chain is made from TRBV10-2 and TRBJ2-7; TRBD2 fits 8 bases in the junction. Sequencing input: blood. The clonotype was recovered from a man in his late teens or twenties with Graves' hyperthyroidism. The CDR3 reads as follows: CAINGGGQVEQYF. Read as DNA, the sequence is TGCGCCATTAATGGCGGGGGGCAGGTCGAGCAGTACTTC.